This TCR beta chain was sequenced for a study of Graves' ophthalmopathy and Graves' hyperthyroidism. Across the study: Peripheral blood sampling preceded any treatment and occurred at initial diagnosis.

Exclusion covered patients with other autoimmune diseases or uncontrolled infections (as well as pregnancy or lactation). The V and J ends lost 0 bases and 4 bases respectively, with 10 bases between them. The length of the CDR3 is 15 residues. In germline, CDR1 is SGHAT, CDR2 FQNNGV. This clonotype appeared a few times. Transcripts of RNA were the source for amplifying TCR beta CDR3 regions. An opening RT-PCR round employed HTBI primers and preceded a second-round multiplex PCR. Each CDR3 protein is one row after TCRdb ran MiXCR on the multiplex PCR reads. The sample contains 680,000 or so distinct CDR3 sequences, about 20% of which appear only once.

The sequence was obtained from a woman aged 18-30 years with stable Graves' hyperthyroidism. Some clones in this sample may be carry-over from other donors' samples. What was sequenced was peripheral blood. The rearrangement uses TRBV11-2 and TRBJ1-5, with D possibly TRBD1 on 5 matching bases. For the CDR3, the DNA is TGTGCCAGCAGCTTAGAGGGGGGGTGGAATCAGCCCCAGCATTTT. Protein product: CASSLEGGWNQPQHF. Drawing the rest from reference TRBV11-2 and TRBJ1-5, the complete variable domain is EAGVAQSPRYKIIEKRQSVAFWCNPISGHATLYWYQQILGQGPKLLIQFQNNGVVDDSQLPKDRFSAERLKGVDSTLKIQPAKLEDSAVYLCASSLEGGWNQPQHFGDGTRLSIL.